This T cell receptor beta chain was sequenced during a study of blood T cells in healthy people across ages. CDR3 size: 14 residues. Trimming took 4 bases from V and 8 from J, leaving 15 bases between them. CDR1 is MNHNY and CDR2 is SVGAGI in the germline V gene (reference sequence). The authors ran a second PCR of 7 to 11 cycles using a sample-barcoded 5' primer and a J-beta primer mix. Each cDNA molecule was tagged by a template-switch adaptor with 12 random nucleotides. TCRdb itself ran the 5' RACE reads through MiXCR, one entry per CDR3 protein. The sample has about 1.7 million distinct CDR3 sequences, 28% seen once.

The rearrangement links TRBV6-6 to TRBJ2-1, with a tentative D call TRBD2 (6 bases). The sample was blood. The receptor was isolated from a woman in her 30s in good health. CDR3 region: CASSSEGRFDEQFF. The CDR3 coding sequence is TGTGCCAGCAGTTCGGAGGGCCGTTTCGATGAGCAGTTCTTC.